Below are 30 T cell receptor beta chains sequenced from a single sample in a study of CD8 T cells in Susac syndrome. Reverse transcription of 0.5 to 1 ug RNA was performed with random hexamers. Each CDR3 protein is one row after TCRdb ran MiXCR on the immunoSEQ multiplex PCR reads. The sample has about 300,000 distinct CDR3 sequences; approximately 85% are singletons. Sequenced: CD8+ T cells from PBMCs. These TCRs come from a human donor with multiple sclerosis.

The chain links TRBV27 to TRBJ2-5; 8 nucleotides match TRBD2. The CDR3 extends over 16 amino acids. Losses at the gene ends were 6 bases for V and 0 bases for J; bases not matched to a gene: 9. CDR1 and CDR2 (germline): MNHEY, SMNVEV (reference sequence). The CDR3 sequence is CASRRFPLADQETQYF. The CDR3 coding sequence is TGTGCCAGCAGAAGATTCCCACTAGCGGACCAAGAGACCCAGTACTTC.

The chain is built from TRBV11-3 and TRBJ2-1; unclear D gene. The germline CDR1 and CDR2 sequences are SGHNT and YENEEA. This CDR3 has 14 residues. Trimming took 5 bases from V and 6 from J, leaving 14 bases between them. CDR3 sequence reads: CASSPKGYLNEQFF. Here the CDR3 DNA reads TGTGCCAGCAGCCCCAAGGGCTATCTCAATGAGCAGTTCTTC.

This chain joins TRBV4-2 and TRBJ2-7, with TRBD1 matching over 11 bases. The CDR3 runs 16 residues. J gave up 5 bases and V 3 bases, and 9 bases lay outside the gene matches. Germline V gene lookup returns CDR1 LGHNA and CDR2 YNFKEQ. CDR3 sequence: CASSHLGQGARNEQYF. The DNA for the CDR3 is TGTGCCAGCAGCCACCTCGGACAGGGGGCTCGGAACGAGCAGTACTTC.

The rearrangement uses TRBV30 and TRBJ2-7; TRBD1 aligns across 10 bases. The CDR3 loop spans 16 amino acids. Germline CDR1 reads GTSNPN; CDR2 reads SVGIG (reference sequence). V dropped 3 bases and J dropped 6; count of bases not matched to a gene: 14. The CDR3 nucleotides are TGTGCCTGGAGGGGGGGGACAGGGGAATCGGTCGTCGAGCAGTACTTC. Encoded protein: CAWRGGTGESVVEQYF.

The V gene is TRBV29-1, the J gene TRBJ1-2, with TRBD1 matching over 7 bases. The CDR3 length is 13 residues. V shed 4 bases and J 8 bases; nucleotides not matched to a gene: 10. Germline CDR1 and CDR2: SQVTM and ANQGSEA. The CDR3 reads CSVVQGPRWGYTF. Written as DNA, the CDR3 is TGCAGCGTTGTACAGGGGCCCAGGTGGGGCTACACCTTC.

The chain uses TRBV28 and TRBJ2-3, with a tentative D call TRBD2 (6 bases). Germline V gene data show CDR1 as MDHEN and CDR2 as SYDVKM. Trimming left V 2 bases short and J 6 bases short, with 15 bases between. The CDR3 is made up of 15 amino acids. In nucleotides, the CDR3 is TGTGCCAGCAGTTTAATATGGCGGGGCAAGGATACGCAGTATTTT. It codes for CASSLIWRGKDTQYF.

The chain employs TRBV28 and TRBJ2-7; D is possibly TRBD1 (5 bases). The CDR3 is made up of 15 amino acids. Germline CDR1 reads MDHEN; CDR2 reads SYDVKM. V lost 3 bases, J lost 3 bases, and 15 bases lay in between. The CDR3 DNA reads as TGTGCCAGCAGTTTTTGGGGCGACCTTAGCTACGAGCAGTACTTC. Protein product: CASSFWGDLSYEQYF.

The V gene is TRBV5-6, the J gene TRBJ1-2, with D possibly being TRBD1 (6 bases). Per germline, CDR1 SGHDT and CDR2 YYEEEE. The V gene lost 4 bases and the J gene lost 7 bases, with 20 bases spanning the gap. This CDR3 contains 15 residues. The CDR3 DNA is TGTGCCAGCAGCCCAGGGGAGTGGGGATACAGTGGCTACACCTTC. Translation: CASSPGEWGYSGYTF.

The chain employs TRBV2 and TRBJ1-5; TRBD1 matches at 10 bases. Germline CDR1 is SNHLY and CDR2 is FYNNEI. V lost 8 bases, J lost 5 bases, and 6 bases stayed unmatched. This CDR3 is 14 amino acids long. CDR3: CASGGQGTDQPQHF. Here the CDR3 DNA reads TGTGCCAGCGGGGGACAGGGGACGGATCAGCCCCAGCATTTT.

The chain joins TRBV4-1 to TRBJ1-2, with D possibly being TRBD1 (6 bases). Between the trimmed V and J ends, which lost 1 base and 5 bases, there was a span of 14 bases. CDR3 length: 15 amino acids. Germline lookup yields CDR1 MGHRA and CDR2 YSYEKL. CDR3 nucleotides: TGCGCCAGCAGCCAAGTCCAGGGGACCAGATATGGCTACACCTTC. It yields the protein CASSQVQGTRYGYTF.

The DNA of the CDR3 is TGTGCCAGCAGCTCCGTAGGGAAAGGAGAGACCCAGTACTTC. Translated: CASSSVGKGETQYF. This chain joins TRBV7-9 and TRBJ2-5; D is uncertain. Germline V gene data show CDR1 as SEHNR and CDR2 as FQNEAQ (reference sequence). The CDR3 contains 14 residues. Trimming shortened V by 4 bases and J by 4 bases, and 13 bases separated the two germline ends.

Remarks on this clonotype: One end of the junction fails to match germline, which may point to a read error. The CDR3 coding sequence is TGTGCCAGCAGGCCTTACACCGGGGAGCTGCTTTTT. Amino acids: CASRPYTGELLF. V gene TRBV6-2 or TRBV6-3 combines with J gene TRBJ2-2; tentative D call: TRBD2 (5 bases). CDR3 length equals 12 residues. Looked up from germline, CDR1 is MNHEY and CDR2 is SVGEGT.

This chain connects TRBV4-3 to TRBJ1-1, with D hard to call. The CDR3 runs to 18 residues. CDR1 and CDR2 from the germline V gene are LGHNA and YSLEER. The V end lost 0 bases, the J end lost 1 base, and 18 bases lay between the germline ends. In nucleotides, the CDR3 is TGCGCCAGCAGCCAAGAGCGTAGGGCAGGCCCCGGGAACACTGAAGCTTTCTTT. It codes for CASSQERRAGPGNTEAFF.

V gene TRBV14 combines with J gene TRBJ2-1; the D call may be TRBD1 or TRBD2 (5 bases each). The germline CDR1 and CDR2 sequences are SGHDN and FVKESK. The CDR3 extends over 16 amino acids. The V gene lost 4 bases and the J gene lost 5 bases, with 18 bases spanning the gap. The CDR3 here is CASSLDEGPLNNEQFF. The DNA of the CDR3 is TGTGCCAGCAGCCTCGACGAGGGGCCGCTCAACAATGAGCAGTTCTTC.

The chain combines TRBV13 with TRBJ2-5; TRBD1 matches at 8 bases. The CDR3 is made up of 17 amino acids. Losses at the gene ends were 0 bases for V and 2 bases for J; bases not matched to a gene: 8. Germline CDR1 PRHDT, CDR2 FYEKMQ (reference sequence). The CDR3 loop is CASSLGLGTGRQETQYF. The CDR3 nucleotides read TGTGCCAGCAGCTTAGGCCTGGGGACAGGACGGCAAGAGACCCAGTACTTC.

The chain combines TRBV4-1 with TRBJ1-1; TRBD1 might be the D (5 bases). Germline loops: CDR1 MGHRA, CDR2 YSYEKL. V shed 1 base and J shed 4 bases, with 22 bases lying between them. The CDR3 spans 18 residues. The CDR3 reads CASSQVSPLGGVATEAFF. In nucleotides, the CDR3 is TGCGCCAGCAGCCAAGTTAGCCCCCTAGGAGGGGTAGCCACTGAAGCTTTCTTT.

The chain employs TRBV7-8 and TRBJ1-2; D uncertain. The CDR3 spans 14 residues. The ends were cut back, 7 bases at V and 0 bases at J, with 12 bases in the middle. Per germline, CDR1 SGHVS and CDR2 FQNEAQ. CDR3 region: CASTVGRTNYGYTF. In DNA, the CDR3 is TGTGCCAGCACAGTAGGACGGACTAACTATGGCTACACCTTC.

This clonotype was counted between two and nine times. This rearrangement joins TRBV24-1 to TRBJ1-1, with D uncertain. Trimming took 3 bases from V and 4 from J, leaving 8 bases between them. Per germline, CDR1 KGHDR and CDR2 SFDVKD. CDR3 length: 13 residues. CDR3 bases: TGTGCCACCAGTGATCCCCGTTTCACTGAAGCTTTCTTT. Its translation: CATSDPRFTEAFF.

This clonotype was detected only a few times. The rearrangement joins TRBV7-9 to TRBJ1-1, with D uncertain. Germline V gene sequence: CDR1 SEHNR, CDR2 FQNEAQ (reference sequence). CDR3 length: 14 residues. V gave up 0 bases and J gave up 0 bases, with 5 bases separating them. In DNA, the CDR3 is TGTGCCAGCAGCTTAGCCGGGGTGAACACTGAAGCTTTCTTT. It encodes CASSLAGVNTEAFF.

The V call is TRBV19, the J call TRBJ2-2; tentative D call: TRBD1 (5 bases). Trimming removed 10 bases at V and 3 bases at J, with 15 bases between. From germline, CDR1 is LNHDA and CDR2 SQIVND (reference sequence). This CDR3 is 14 amino acids long. The CDR3 sequence is CATHYDRDTGELFF. In DNA form, the CDR3 reads TGTGCCACCCACTACGACAGAGACACCGGGGAGCTGTTTTTT.

J is TRBJ1-1 and V is TRBV12-3 or TRBV12-4; maybe TRBD1 (6 bases). The V gene lost 5 bases and the J gene lost 1 base, with 14 bases spanning the gap. The CDR3 spans 15 residues. The CDR3 DNA sequence: TGTGCCAGCAGTCGAAGGTACAGGGAGAACACTGAAGCTTTCTTT. It yields the protein CASSRRYRENTEAFF.

The genes are TRBV30 and TRBJ1-2; D is unresolved. From germline, CDR1 is GTSNPN and CDR2 SVGIG (reference sequence). V lost 2 bases and J 2 bases, leaving 9 bases between the germline ends. This CDR3 comprises 13 residues. This CDR3 reads CAWSRHQNYGYTF. The CDR3 coding sequence is TGTGCCTGGAGTAGGCATCAAAACTATGGCTACACCTTC.

The genes are TRBV5-1 and TRBJ2-1; 7 bases are a match to TRBD2. V dropped 8 bases and J dropped 2; count of bases not matched to a gene: 7. This CDR3 has 14 residues. Germline V lookup: CDR1 SGHRS, CDR2 YFSETQ. The CDR3 nucleotides are TGCGCCAGTTGTCCTAGCGGAGCCTACAATGAGCAGTTCTTC. Translated, it gives CASCPSGAYNEQFF.

To note about this clonotype: The junction departs from the called germline gene at one end, perhaps through a read error. The chain recombines TRBV12-3 or TRBV12-4 with TRBJ2-7, with D unclear. The CDR3 consists of 10 residues. The CDR3 DNA reads as TGTGCCGGCAGTTTGAACGAGCAGTACTTC. As protein: CAGSLNEQYF.

The V call is TRBV4-3, the J call TRBJ2-2, with D maybe TRBD2 (6 bases). This CDR3 region has 14 residues. Germline loops: CDR1 LGHNA, CDR2 YSLEER. The germline V and J ends were trimmed by 4 bases and 2 bases, with 8 bases remaining between them. CDR3 residues: CASSPGTNTGELFF. The CDR3 region has the DNA TGCGCCAGCAGCCCTGGGACTAACACCGGGGAGCTGTTTTTT.

The V gene is TRBV30, the J gene TRBJ2-1, with D perhaps assigned TRBD1 or TRBD2 (5 bases each). CDR3 length: 16 residues. V shed 1 base and J shed 2 bases, with 15 bases lying between them. Germline values: CDR1 GTSNPN, CDR2 SVGIG (reference sequence). In DNA, the CDR3 is TGTGCCTGGAGTGGCCTCCGAGGGGCCCCCTACAATGAGCAGTTCTTC. Residues: CAWSGLRGAPYNEQFF.

In its sample, this clonotype was seen once. The chain uses TRBV11-2 and TRBJ2-2; 8 bases agree with TRBD1. The CDR3 is 15 residues long. Germline V gives CDR1 SGHAT, CDR2 FQNNGV. Losses at the gene ends were 1 base for V and 7 bases for J; bases not matched to a gene: 5. CDR3 coding DNA: TGTGCCAGCAGCTTAGTCACAGGGGGAGTCGGGGAGCTGTTTTTT. Protein: CASSLVTGGVGELFF.

This sequence joins TRBV27 and TRBJ2-1; 8 bases line up with TRBD1. Germline trimming cut 2 bases from V and 13 bases from J; bases unmatched to any gene: 7. The CDR3 runs 13 residues. Germline V CDR1 and CDR2: MNHEY, SMNVEV (reference sequence). This chain's CDR3 is CASSLPGDRKQFF. The CDR3 DNA follows: TGTGCCAGCAGTTTACCGGGGGACAGGAAACAGTTCTTC.

This clonotype occurred a few times. For the CDR3, the DNA is TGTGCCAGCAGTTACCCGGTGGATACCGGGGAGCTGTTTTTT. Translation gives CASSYPVDTGELFF. This chain links TRBV6-2 or TRBV6-3 with TRBJ2-2, with D unclear. The V gene's germline CDR1 is MNHEY and CDR2 SVGEGT. V lost 2 bases, J lost 5 bases, and 9 bases lay in between. The CDR3 runs to 14 residues.

The chain carries TRBV7-9 and TRBJ2-1; 11 bases line up with TRBD2. The CDR3 is made up of 19 amino acids. Per germline, CDR1 SEHNR and CDR2 FQNEAQ (reference sequence). V lost 0 bases and J lost 4; bases outside the gene matches: 11. CDR3 sequence: CASSLAPSGGPPSYNEQFF. The CDR3 bases are TGTGCCAGCAGCTTAGCCCCTAGCGGGGGGCCTCCTTCATACAATGAGCAGTTCTTC.